This entry concerns a single TCR beta chain. Its antigen is currently not known. No much larger clonotype is one base removed from it; base qualities were not supplied. This sample was included in a study of blood T cell repertoires in COVID-19 (dated by TCRdb to 2018 to 2021). Study-level background: Collaborator samples came from the United States, Italy and Spain and covered acute and convalescent phases of COVID-19. The prospective study material was composed of cDNA or gDNA derived from T cells, B-cell-depleted T cells, or PBMCs. Subjects who had been exposed to COVID-19, were actively infected with it, or had recovered from it provided the deeply sampled blood TCRbeta repertoires that made up the dataset. The repertoires were released in a freely available public database intended as a resource for research on the immune response to SARS-CoV-2. The samples were drawn from the first 160 participants of the ongoing ImmuneRACE study and from 1,200 or so subjects provided by 6 global collaborators. A de-identified subject ID, COVID-19 status, age in years and sex were almost always included in the sample metadata. Where available, HLA class I and class II types were obtained from metadata supplied by the sample provider rather than from assay-based typing. The paper as a whole reports these results and caveats: The amount of clinical and demographic metadata varied by source and participant and was provided uncurated.

Whole blood was collected in K2EDTA tubes by collaborating institutions according to the institutions' own protocols. For TCRbeta analysis, collaborators shipped samples as frozen whole blood, isolated PBMCs, or DNA extracted from either of those sample types. The CDR3 spans 17 residues, from the cysteine through the phenylalanine. Here the CDR3 DNA is all that survives: 51 bases in frame from base 1. V has 0 bases trimmed and J has 2 bases trimmed; junction bases matching no gene number 5. As encoded in the germline V gene, CDR1 is MRHNA while CDR2 is SNTAGT. The immunoSEQ Assay, a bias-controlled multiplex PCR, was used to amplify TCRbeta CDR3 regions from genomic DNA. Processing in the source paper ran as follows. The number of nucleated cells in each sample was estimated by amplification of reference gene primers within the assay. Sequence reads were collapsed and filtered to measure the absolute abundance of every unique TCRbeta CDR3 rearrangement. For each sample, productive Simpson clonality was calculated as the square root of Simpson's diversity index over productive rearrangements. TCRdb took over this immuneACCESS table, retaining in-frame rearrangements with V and J assigned. Such tables are incomplete; in checked studies, under half of the missing clones stem from an unresolved V gene, and the remainder is unexplained. V, J and clone size were drawn from that table, and D and trimming were deduced from the DNA. The sample has roughly 100,000 clones on record, 84% of them singletons. 12% of the sample lies in the top ten.

This chain is built from TRBV6-4 and TRBJ2-3; the junction holds 10 bases that match TRBD2. The clonotype was recovered from a human donor in a cohort sampled during active COVID-19. Sample: peripheral blood. The bases read TGTGCCAGCAGTGACTCCTTAGCGGGGGGACCCACAGATACGCAGTATTTT. It codes for CASSDSLAGGPTDTQYF.